These 30 T cell receptor beta chains came from one sample sequenced in a study of blood T cell repertoires in COVID-19. Clones were read by immunoSEQ multiplex PCR, and TCRdb kept only the in-frame ones, dropping some. This table has 300,000 to 400,000 clones, about nine tenths appearing once. Sample: peripheral blood. The receptors shown here come from an older woman with COVID-19, enrolled during active disease.

The chain carries TRBV7-9 and TRBJ1-1, with TRBD1 matching over 9 bases. The germline CDR1 and CDR2 sequences are SEHNR and FQNEAQ (reference sequence). Germline trimming cut 4 bases from V and 4 bases from J; bases unmatched to any gene: 7. This CDR3 spans 15 amino acids. The CDR3 loop reads CASSSVDRGGTEAFF. The CDR3 DNA is TGTGCCAGCAGCTCCGTGGACAGGGGAGGCACTGAAGCTTTCTTT.

This sequence joins TRBV11-2 and TRBJ1-6, with D unclear. The germline V gene encodes CDR1 SGHAT and CDR2 FQNNGV. V shed 2 bases and J shed 4 bases, with 12 bases lying between them. This CDR3 comprises 16 residues. Here the CDR3 DNA reads TGTGCCAGCAGCTTATACCCAGACTCTTATAATTCACCCCTCCACTTT. Encoded protein: CASSLYPDSYNSPLHF.

This chain uses TRBV5-1 with TRBJ1-3, with 8 bases that match TRBD1. Germline trimming cut 1 base from V and 7 bases from J; bases unmatched to any gene: 10. Germline V gene lookup returns CDR1 SGHRS and CDR2 YFSETQ. The CDR3 sequence is 16 residues long. CDR3 amino acids: CASSLNPTGEGNTIYF. In DNA form, the CDR3 reads TGCGCCAGCAGCTTGAATCCGACAGGGGAGGGGAACACCATATATTTT.

V and J are TRBV18 and TRBJ1-1; TRBD1 agrees at 8 bases. The CDR3 consists of 18 residues. The junction had 17 bases not matched to a gene; V was cut back by 3 bases and J by 5 bases. From germline, CDR1 is KGHSH and CDR2 LQKENI. In nucleotides, the CDR3 is TGTGCCAGCTCACCTGAGACAGGGGCCGCTCCCTTACGAACTGAAGCTTTCTTT. It codes for CASSPETGAAPLRTEAFF.

This chain links TRBV2 with TRBJ1-5, with D tentatively TRBD1 (5 bases). CDR3 length equals 11 residues. The V gene lost 8 bases and the J gene lost 5 bases, with 7 bases spanning the gap. Germline V gene data show CDR1 as SNHLY and CDR2 as FYNNEI. For the CDR3, the DNA is TGTGCCAGCGGGGGGGATCAGCCCCAGCATTTT. It codes for CASGGDQPQHF.

The chain joins TRBV14 to TRBJ2-7; TRBD1 aligns across 11 bases. Germline-derived CDR1 and CDR2 are SGHDN and FVKESK. The ends lost 1 base at V and 7 bases at J; junction bases unmatched: 9. The CDR3 is made up of 16 amino acids. The CDR3 is CASSQVGTGGSGEQYF. DNA for the CDR3: TGTGCCAGCAGCCAAGTGGGGACAGGGGGATCGGGGGAGCAGTACTTC. The full variable domain, rest sourced from reference TRBV14 and TRBJ2-7, is EAGVTQFPSHSVIEKGQTVTLRCDPISGHDNLYWYRRVMGKEIKFLLHFVKESKQDESGMPNNRFLAERTGGTYSTLKVQPAELEDSGVYFCASSQVGTGGSGEQYFGPGTRLTVT.

The gene calls are TRBV24-1 and TRBJ1-1; 7 nucleotides align to TRBD1. The junction had 1 base not matched to a gene; V was cut back by 3 bases and J by 1 base. Per the germline V gene, CDR1 is KGHDR and CDR2 is SFDVKD. The CDR3 is 14 amino acids. CDR3 sequence reads: CATSDGTENTEAFF. Here the CDR3 DNA reads TGTGCCACCAGTGATGGGACAGAGAACACTGAAGCTTTCTTT.

This chain connects TRBV2 to TRBJ1-3; a possible D gene is TRBD1 (5 bases). V was cut by 0 bases and J by 5 bases, with 17 bases left in between. The length of the CDR3 is 17 residues. Germline V lookup: CDR1 SNHLY, CDR2 FYNNEI. The CDR3 DNA is TGTGCCAGCAGTGAAGCGCTTCCAGGGAGGTCTAGAAACACCATATATTTT. As protein: CASSEALPGRSRNTIYF.

In its sample, this clone was seen once. This sample also contains other DNA sequences that code for the same CDR3. This sequence joins TRBV18 and TRBJ1-5; 8 nucleotides align to TRBD1. The CDR3 covers 16 residues. The V and J ends lost 3 bases and 0 bases, in that order; junction bases with no gene match: 4. Germline V gives CDR1 KGHSH, CDR2 LQKENI. CDR3 residues: CASSPDRADSNQPQHF. The CDR3 region has the DNA TGTGCCAGCTCACCGGACAGGGCGGATAGCAATCAGCCCCAGCATTTT.

The chain carries TRBV2 and TRBJ2-5, with 10 bases that match TRBD1. The CDR3 length is 15 residues. Germline CDR1 reads SNHLY; CDR2 reads FYNNEI. Losses at the gene ends were 8 bases for V and 1 base for J; bases not matched to a gene: 7. CDR3 nucleotide sequence: TGTGCCAGCGCCAGACAGGGGGCAGCCCAAGAGACCCAGTACTTC. It encodes CASARQGAAQETQYF.

The V gene is TRBV6-5, the J gene TRBJ2-3; TRBD2 agrees at 10 bases. Trimming at V came to 11 bases and at J to 3 bases, leaving 11 bases not matched to a gene. CDR1 MNHEY and CDR2 SVGAGI come from the germline V gene. The CDR3 is made up of 15 amino acids. The CDR3 coding sequence is TGTGCCTCATCCATCCTAGCGGGGGATACAGATACGCAGTATTTT. Residues: CASSILAGDTDTQYF.

J is TRBJ2-5 and V is TRBV6-5; D remains unclear. Per the germline V gene, CDR1 is MNHEY and CDR2 is SVGAGI. The CDR3 has 12 amino acids. Trimming removed 4 bases from V and 5 bases from J, with 8 bases in between. CDR3 sequence reads: CASSSSRETQYF. CDR3 DNA sequence: TGTGCCAGCAGTTCGTCCCGGGAGACCCAGTACTTC.

This clone was counted once. The CDR3 region has the DNA TGTGCCAGCAGCCCCAGCCCGGGACTCTATGGCTACACCTTC. Translated: CASSPSPGLYGYTF. V usage is TRBV7-8 and J usage is TRBJ1-2; a weak D match, TRBD1 (5 bases). This CDR3 spans 14 amino acids. Per the germline V gene, CDR1 is SGHVS and CDR2 is FQNEAQ. The ends were cut back, 5 bases at V and 4 bases at J, with 14 bases in the middle.

CDR3: CAISPVGGGTGELFF. Written as DNA, the CDR3 is TGTGCCATCAGCCCGGTGGGGGGAGGGACCGGGGAGCTGTTTTTT. The rearrangement uses TRBV10-3 and TRBJ2-2; 7 nucleotides line up with TRBD2. Germline V gene lookup returns CDR1 ENHRY and CDR2 SYGVKD. The CDR3 spans 15 residues. V shed 6 bases, J shed 5 bases, and the junction held 9 bases outside the gene matches.

DNA of the CDR3: TGTGCCAGCAGCTTGGGACAGGGGGATGAATATGCTTTCTTT. Amino acids: CASSLGQGDEYAFF. The chain couples TRBV5-5 to TRBJ1-1, with 9 bases identical to TRBD1. Per the germline V gene, CDR1 is SGHKS and CDR2 is YYEKEE (reference sequence). The CDR3 spans 14 residues. The trim removed 0 bases at V and 11 bases at J, leaving 8 bases unmatched.

The J gene is TRBJ1-2, the V gene TRBV2; 11 bases fit TRBD1. Germline CDR1 SNHLY, CDR2 FYNNEI. The V gene end was trimmed by 3 bases and the J gene end by 7 bases; junction bases not matched to a gene: 4. The CDR3 contains 14 residues. The CDR3 here is CASSDRTGGVGYTF. The CDR3 DNA follows: TGTGCCAGCAGTGATAGGACAGGGGGCGTTGGCTACACCTTC.

The chain recombines TRBV5-1 with TRBJ2-3, with 8 bases that match TRBD2. Germline V gene data show CDR1 as SGHRS and CDR2 as YFSETQ. There are 15 residues in the CDR3. The V gene end was trimmed by 5 bases and the J gene end by 2 bases; junction bases not matched to a gene: 7. The CDR3 DNA follows: TGCGCCAGCAGTTTTAGCGGGGAGATCACAGATACGCAGTATTTT. Its translation: CASSFSGEITDTQYF.

This sequence joins TRBV21-1 and TRBJ1-2; the table's D call of TRBD1 was not tested on the DNA. TRBV21-1 is given as a pseudogene. This CDR3 has 15 amino acids. CDR3 in DNA: TGTGCCAGCAGCAAAGGAACGGCAGGGGTACGGGGCTACACCTTC. Protein: CASSKGTAGVRGYTF.

The gene calls are TRBV2 and TRBJ2-7; D is perhaps TRBD1 (6 bases). V was trimmed by 8 bases and J by 2 bases, leaving 10 bases between them. Germline lookup yields CDR1 SNHLY and CDR2 FYNNEI. This CDR3 is 12 amino acids long. Here the CDR3 reads CASFRTAYEQYF. The CDR3 DNA is TGTGCCAGCTTTCGGACAGCCTACGAGCAGTACTTC.

The chain uses TRBV27 and TRBJ2-7; TRBD1 aligns across 7 bases. The germline V gene encodes CDR1 MNHEY and CDR2 SMNVEV (reference sequence). The CDR3 is 14 amino acids. V lost 8 bases, J lost 5 bases, and 12 bases stayed unmatched. The CDR3 sequence is CASAKTGWLNEQYF. The DNA for the CDR3 is TGTGCCAGCGCTAAGACAGGGTGGTTGAACGAGCAGTACTTC.

V gene TRBV10-3 combines with J gene TRBJ1-3; a possible D gene is TRBD1 (6 bases). V gave up 6 bases and J gave up 0 bases, with 15 bases separating them. The CDR3 covers 16 residues. Germline-derived CDR1 and CDR2 are ENHRY and SYGVKD. CDR3 protein: CAISREGGFSGNTIYF. As DNA, the CDR3 is TGTGCCATCAGCCGCGAGGGGGGGTTCTCTGGAAACACCATATATTTT.

This clone was detected only a few times. The V call is TRBV11-2, the J call TRBJ2-7; 10 bases match TRBD2. V lost 2 bases and J lost 9; bases outside the gene matches: 10. The CDR3 totals 15 residues. Germline loops: CDR1 SGHAT, CDR2 FQNNGV. The CDR3 DNA is TGTGCCAGCAGCTTACAGATAGCGGGGGGCGCGGCGCAGTACTTC. This translates into CASSLQIAGGAAQYF.

The rearrangement joins TRBV7-2 to TRBJ1-4, with 8 bases that match TRBD1. CDR1 is SGHTA, CDR2 FQGNSA, per germline. With 3 bases clipped from V and 5 bases from J, the junction kept 5 bases outside the gene matches. This CDR3 comprises 15 residues. The CDR3 nucleotides read TGTGCCAGCAGCTTGTGGACAGGGCTAAATGAAAAACTGTTTTTT. It is translated as CASSLWTGLNEKLFF.

The chain recombines TRBV9 with TRBJ2-5; D is undetermined. CDR1 SGDLS and CDR2 YYNGEE come from the germline V gene. CDR3 length: 8 amino acids. V gave up 8 bases and J gave up 12 bases, with 8 bases separating them. CDR3 in DNA: TGTGCCAGAGGCGGAGAGTACTTC. It encodes CARGGEYF.

This chain uses TRBV6-5 with TRBJ1-1; a possible D gene is TRBD1 (6 bases). CDR3 length: 11 residues. V dropped 7 bases and J dropped 7 bases, with 10 bases sitting between them. The germline V gene has CDR1 MNHEY and CDR2 SVGAGI. CDR3 sequence reads: CASKRTVEAFF. DNA for the CDR3: TGTGCCAGCAAACGGACAGTTGAAGCTTTCTTT.

The CDR3 DNA sequence: TGTGCCAGCAGTGACAGGGTCGCGTCACCCCTCCACTTT. Encoded protein: CASSDRVASPLHF. The chain carries TRBV2 and TRBJ1-6; D is perhaps TRBD1 (5 bases). This CDR3 comprises 13 residues. CDR1 and CDR2 from the germline V gene are SNHLY and FYNNEI. V shed 3 bases and J shed 10 bases, with 10 bases lying between them. Looking up the rest from reference TRBV2 and TRBJ1-6 gives the full variable domain: EPEVTQTPSHQVTQMGQEVILRCVPISNHLYFYWYRQILGQKVEFLVSFYNNEISEKSEIFDDQFSVERPDGSNFTLKIRSTKLEDSAMYFCASSDRVASPLHFGNGTRLTVT.

The chain links TRBV5-1 to TRBJ2-3; D is unresolved. Germline lookup yields CDR1 SGHRS and CDR2 YFSETQ. This CDR3 comprises 15 residues. Trimming stripped 0 bases from V and 2 bases from J, with 10 bases between. CDR3 sequence (DNA): TGCGCCAGCAGCTTGGTTGAGCCGTCCACAGATACGCAGTATTTT. It is translated as CASSLVEPSTDTQYF.

The chain joins TRBV18 to TRBJ1-5; D is perhaps TRBD1 (5 bases). V was clipped by 3 bases and J by 4 bases, with 7 bases between them. Germline CDR1 reads KGHSH; CDR2 reads LQKENI. The CDR3 has 13 residues. CDR3 sequence reads: CASSPDKNQPQHF. The CDR3 nucleotides are TGTGCCAGCTCACCGGACAAAAATCAGCCCCAGCATTTT.

This rearrangement joins TRBV10-3 to TRBJ1-2, with a weak D call TRBD1 (5 bases). CDR1 and CDR2 from the germline V gene are ENHRY and SYGVKD. The CDR3 totals 12 residues. V lost 2 bases and J 4 bases, leaving 5 bases between the germline ends. The CDR3 spells CAISETGYGYTF. The CDR3 DNA is TGTGCCATCAGTGAGACAGGCTATGGCTACACCTTC.

The CDR3 region is CATSDSSHPLPYGYTF. CDR3 nucleotides: TGTGCCACCAGTGATTCTAGTCATCCGCTACCCTATGGCTACACCTTC. The chain joins TRBV24-1 to TRBJ1-2; no definite D call. Germline V gene data show CDR1 as KGHDR and CDR2 as SFDVKD. Trimming shortened V by 2 bases and J by 4 bases, and 16 bases separated the two germline ends. The CDR3 is 16 amino acids.